Following are 16 T cell receptor beta chains from one sample sequenced in a study of CD8 T cells in Susac syndrome. Random hexamers were used to reverse transcribe about 0.5 to 1 ug of RNA. TCRdb redid the calling of the immunoSEQ multiplex PCR reads with MiXCR, one entry per CDR3 protein. Here the sample spans over 150,000 distinct CDR3 sequences, 90% to 95% being singletons. Sequencing input: CD4+ T cells from PBMCs. The receptors were gathered from a human donor with multiple sclerosis.

The chain employs TRBV7-9 and TRBJ1-1; no reliable D call. The germline V gene has CDR1 SEHNR and CDR2 FQNEAQ (reference sequence). This CDR3 is 14 amino acids long. The germline V and J ends were trimmed by 5 bases and 2 bases, with 12 bases remaining between them. The CDR3 coding sequence is TGTGCCAGCAGCCCAGATTACCTTAACACTGAAGCTTTCTTT. Protein sequence: CASSPDYLNTEAFF. Full variable domain (rest looked up from reference TRBV7-9 and TRBJ1-1): DTGVSQNPRHKITKRGQNVTFRCDPISEHNRLYWYRQTLGQGPEFLTYFQNEAQLEKSRLLSDRFSAERPKGSFSTLEIQRTEQGDSAMYLCASSPDYLNTEAFFGQGTRLTVV.

The rearrangement joins TRBV9 to TRBJ1-2; D is undetermined. The length of the CDR3 is 15 residues. V was shortened by 0 bases and J by 4 bases, with 13 bases between the two germline ends. Germline-derived CDR1 and CDR2 are SGDLS and YYNGEE. This chain's CDR3 is CASSVGEGASYGYTF. The CDR3 DNA reads TGTGCCAGCAGCGTAGGTGAGGGAGCCTCCTATGGCTACACCTTC.

The chain joins TRBV12-3 or TRBV12-4 to TRBJ2-1; possible D gene TRBD1, 6 bases. This CDR3 comprises 15 residues. Trimming pared 4 bases from V and 9 bases from J, leaving 19 bases between. CDR3: CASSSGDPSLGEQFF. CDR3 DNA: TGTGCCAGCAGTTCAGGGGACCCGTCCTTGGGTGAGCAGTTCTTC.

The rearrangement joins TRBV7-3 to TRBJ2-5; possibly TRBD1 for D (6 bases). Looked up from germline, CDR1 is SGHTA and CDR2 is FQGTGA. The V end was cut by 11 bases, the J end by 6 bases, with 22 bases between. The CDR3 loop spans 14 amino acids. Written as DNA, the CDR3 is TGTGCCCCTCCCCAAGGGTCAGGGGTCAAGACCCAGTACTTC. Translated: CAPPQGSGVKTQYF.

The V call is TRBV9, the J call TRBJ1-2; D may be TRBD1 (5 bases). The CDR3 length is 14 residues. CDR1 and CDR2 from the germline V gene are SGDLS and YYNGEE. With 4 bases removed from V and 2 bases from J, the gap between germline ends came to 12 bases. CDR3 DNA sequence: TGTGCCAGCAGCCCCCAGAGGGGAAACTATGGCTACACCTTC. It codes for CASSPQRGNYGYTF.

The chain combines TRBV11-1 with TRBJ2-7; 10 positions match TRBD1. Germline V lookup: CDR1 SGHAT, CDR2 FQDESV (reference sequence). V lost 5 bases to trimming and J lost 6 bases; unmatched junction nucleotides: 7. The CDR3 runs 14 residues. CDR3: CASSQPGQGREQYF. The CDR3 DNA sequence: TGTGCCAGCAGCCAGCCGGGACAGGGGCGCGAGCAGTACTTC.

CDR3 DNA sequence: TGCGCCAGCAGATCCACAGGGGCCTATAACTATGGCTACACCTTC. Its translation: CASRSTGAYNYGYTF. The J gene is TRBJ1-2, the V gene TRBV10-2, with 7 bases that match TRBD1. The V segment lost 6 bases and the J segment 1 base; nucleotides outside the gene matches: 8. CDR1 is WSHSY and CDR2 is SAAADI in the germline V gene. The CDR3 sequence is 15 residues long.

A single count supports this clonotype. The chain recombines TRBV5-1 with TRBJ2-5, with a weak D call TRBD1 (5 bases). In germline, CDR1 is SGHRS, CDR2 YFSETQ. V was clipped by 1 base and J by 5 bases, with 9 bases between them. This CDR3 is 13 amino acids long. DNA for the CDR3: TGCGCCAGCAGCTTGACAGGCTGGGAGACCCAGTACTTC. As protein: CASSLTGWETQYF.

CDR3 sequence reads: CASSETSGPYNEQFF. CDR3 bases: TGTGCCAGCAGCGAAACTAGCGGCCCCTACAATGAGCAGTTCTTC. This rearrangement joins TRBV5-4 to TRBJ2-1; 8 positions agree with TRBD2. CDR3 size: 15 residues. Germline lookup yields CDR1 SGHNT and CDR2 YYREEE (reference sequence). Unmatched junction bases numbered 5, after V lost 4 bases and J lost 2 bases.

The V gene is TRBV27, the J gene TRBJ1-1; D uncertain. The CDR3 runs to 14 residues. With 4 bases removed from V and 0 bases from J, the gap between germline ends came to 9 bases. CDR1 is MNHEY, CDR2 SMNVEV, per germline (reference sequence). The CDR3 DNA is TGTGCCAGCAGTTGGAACGGGTTGAACACTGAAGCTTTCTTT. The encoded protein is CASSWNGLNTEAFF.

The gene calls are TRBV14 and TRBJ2-7; 7 bases align to TRBD1. The junction had 8 bases not matched to a gene; V was cut back by 3 bases and J by 3 bases. CDR1 is SGHDN and CDR2 is FVKESK in the germline V gene. The CDR3 contains 15 residues. In DNA, the CDR3 is TGTGCCAGCAGCCAGATAGCCGGGACAGACTACGAGCAGTACTTC. Translation: CASSQIAGTDYEQYF. Using reference TRBV14 and TRBJ2-7 for the parts outside the CDR3, the full variable domain is EAGVTQFPSHSVIEKGQTVTLRCDPISGHDNLYWYRRVMGKEIKFLLHFVKESKQDESGMPNNRFLAERTGGTYSTLKVQPAELEDSGVYFCASSQIAGTDYEQYFGPGTRLTVT.

The chain carries TRBV12-3 or TRBV12-4 and TRBJ2-2, with 7 nucleotides matching TRBD1. The CDR3 totals 15 residues. V gave up 6 bases and J gave up 2 bases; unmatched junction bases: 6. The CDR3: CASRTGTANTGELFF. The CDR3 DNA reads as TGTGCCAGCAGAACCGGGACAGCCAACACCGGGGAGCTGTTTTTT.

This chain connects TRBV27 to TRBJ1-6; D is uncertain. The CDR3 runs 12 residues. V lost 4 bases and J 10 bases, leaving 8 bases between the germline ends. Per germline, CDR1 MNHEY and CDR2 SMNVEV (reference sequence). The CDR3: CASSYLRSPLHF. DNA for the CDR3: TGTGCCAGCAGTTATCTAAGATCACCCCTCCACTTT.

The rearrangement links TRBV30 to TRBJ2-5; D gene ambiguous. Germline V lookup: CDR1 GTSNPN, CDR2 SVGIG (reference sequence). V lost 3 bases to trimming and J lost 2 bases, with 4 bases between them. The CDR3 runs 11 residues. Written as DNA, the CDR3 is TGTGCCTGGAGCCTTCAAGAGACCCAGTACTTC. Translating gives CAWSLQETQYF.

This chain connects TRBV19 to TRBJ2-5, with D tentatively TRBD1 (5 bases). Germline V gives CDR1 LNHDA, CDR2 SQIVND (reference sequence). This CDR3 spans 11 amino acids. The V end lost 2 bases, the J end lost 9 bases, and 7 bases lay between the germline ends. CDR3 sequence reads: CASSIQGSQYF. DNA for the CDR3: TGTGCCAGTAGTATACAGGGCTCCCAGTACTTC.

The CDR3, as DNA: TGCGCCAGCAGCTTCGCGGGACAGGGCACCGGGGAGCTGTTTTTT. This sequence encodes CASSFAGQGTGELFF. The chain has TRBV4-1 and TRBJ2-2, with TRBD1 matching over 9 bases. This CDR3 contains 15 residues. Trimming at V came to 5 bases and at J to 4 bases, leaving 5 bases not matched to a gene. CDR1 and CDR2 from the germline V gene are MGHRA and YSYEKL.